This T cell receptor beta chain emerged from a study of CXCR3-negative and CXCR3-positive naive CD8 T cells. Naive cells were sorted as CD45RO-, CCR7+, CD27+ and CD95-. Study conclusions and caveats: Similar TRBV-TRBJ gene usage was seen in naive CXCR3-negative and CXCR3-positive cells, but not in memory cells.

The CDR3 extends over 15 amino acids. Germline CDR1 MGHRA, CDR2 YSYEKL. As for this clonotype: The antigen remains unidentified.

UMI-tagged TRB cDNA libraries were built via 5' RACE. After re-calling the 5' RACE reads, TCRdb lists one entry per CDR3 protein, DNA absent. The table counts 100,000 to 150,000 distinct CDR3 sequences; approximately 0.29% lies in the top ten. The sequenced material came from naive CXCR3- CD8+ T cells from blood. Subset: CD45RO-CCR7+CD27+CD95- naive CD8+ T cells lacking CXCR3 (TNR3-). This receptor was taken from a human donor in good health. Some clones in this sample may be carry-over from other donors' samples. The chain carries TRBV4-1 and TRBJ2-7. The CDR3 region is CASSQGIGFSYEQYF.